This T cell receptor (beta chain) was identified in a study of blood T cell repertoires in COVID-19. Germline CDR1 and CDR2: ENHRY and SYGVKD. The CDR3 is 14 amino acids. Trimming removed 0 bases from V and 2 bases from J, with 7 bases in between. Sequencing was performed with immunoSEQ multiplex PCR; in TCRdb, only in-frame clones are kept and a portion is missing. The table has 13,000 or so clones, over 65% seen once; the top ten hold approximately 15%. The TCR was taken from a man aged 35 to 55 with active or convalescent COVID-19. Sample: peripheral blood. The gene calls are TRBV10-3 and TRBJ2-5, with no clear D. CDR3 DNA sequence: TGTGCCATCAGTGAGTCGGGCCGACAAGAGACCCAGTACTTC. It encodes CAISESGRQETQYF.